A single sample gave rise to the 20 T cell receptor beta chains below, sequenced in a study of OX40 agonist ivuxolimab in advanced cancers. The method was immunoSEQ multiplex PCR; TCRdb's version includes in-frame clones alone and lacks a portion of them. The sample has approximately 87,000 clones; around 91% are singletons. Sample: CD4+ or CD8+ T cells sorted from blood, taken in a trial of the OX40 agonist ivuxolimab. These TCRs come from an adult with an advanced solid tumor such as melanoma, head and neck, liver or kidney cancer.

The chain employs TRBV6-6 and TRBJ2-7; D gene ambiguous. This CDR3 is built from 13 residues. V lost 5 bases and J 0 bases, leaving 8 bases between the germline ends. Germline values: CDR1 MNHNY, CDR2 SVGAGI (reference sequence). The CDR3 sequence: CASSGRSSYEQYF. CDR3 coding DNA: TGTGCCAGCAGTGGCCGGAGCTCCTACGAGCAGTACTTC.

V and J are TRBV7-2 and TRBJ2-7; no clear D. Germline assignment: CDR1 SGHTA and CDR2 FQGNSA. The CDR3 covers 14 residues. V was shortened by 2 bases and J by 3 bases, with 11 bases between the two germline ends. The CDR3 region has the DNA TGTGCCAGCAGCTTACGGCCCGGAAACTACGAGCAGTACTTC. It is translated as CASSLRPGNYEQYF.

The V call is TRBV6-1, the J call TRBJ2-3; the match to TRBD2 covers 9 bases. Germline V gene lookup returns CDR1 MNHNS and CDR2 SASEGT. The CDR3 totals 16 residues. V lost 3 bases to trimming and J lost 4 bases; unmatched junction nucleotides: 8. CDR3 in DNA: TGTGCCAGCAGTGATTATGAGACTAGCGGTTCAGATACGCAGTATTTT. This encodes CASSDYETSGSDTQYF.

V is TRBV19 and J is TRBJ2-1; 7 bases are a match to TRBD2. The CDR3 spans 18 residues. Germline trimming cut 1 base from V and 0 bases from J; bases unmatched to any gene: 9. The germline V gene encodes CDR1 LNHDA and CDR2 SQIVND (reference sequence). CDR3 in amino acids: CASSIGASGPSSYNEQFF. The CDR3 DNA follows: TGTGCCAGTAGTATAGGGGCTAGCGGTCCTTCCTCCTACAATGAGCAGTTCTTC.

The chain employs TRBV5-4 and TRBJ2-1, with 11 bases identical to TRBD1. This CDR3 has 15 amino acids. After removal of 4 bases from V and 10 bases from J, the junction contained 10 bases not matched to a gene. CDR1 SGHNT and CDR2 YYREEE come from the germline V gene (reference sequence). The CDR3 region is CASSAGQGGVREQFF. DNA of the CDR3: TGTGCCAGCAGCGCGGGACAGGGGGGGGTGCGAGAGCAGTTCTTC.

Concerning this clone itself: The same CDR3 can be traced to other DNA sequences in this sample. The rearrangement links TRBV9 to TRBJ1-3; D remains ambiguous. Germline CDR1 SGDLS, CDR2 YYNGEE. The length of the CDR3 is 14 residues. V lost 0 bases and J lost 0, with 4 bases in between. As DNA, the CDR3 is TGTGCCAGCAGCGTAGAGGGCTCTGGAAACACCATATATTTT. Translating gives CASSVEGSGNTIYF.

Comments on this clone: Germline is not matched at one junction end, which may reflect a read error. This chain joins TRBV30 and TRBJ2-5; TRBD2 is a possible D gene (6 bases). Germline lookup yields CDR1 GTSNPN and CDR2 SVGIG (reference sequence). This CDR3 region has 16 residues. For the CDR3, the DNA is TGTACCTGGAGTGTGGAGGGGACGGCGCTTACAGGGACCCAGTACTTC. Residues: CTWSVEGTALTGTQYF. Complete variable domain (other parts from reference TRBV30 and TRBJ2-5): SQTIHQWPATLVQPVGSPLSLECTVEGTSNPNLYWYRQAAGRGLQLLFYSVGIGQISSEVPQNLSASRPQDRQFILSSKKLLLSDSGFYLCTWSVEGTALTGTQYFGPGTRLLVL.

The chain couples TRBV9 to TRBJ2-7; D is uncertain. This CDR3 spans 15 amino acids. V was shortened by 4 bases and J by 3 bases, with 17 bases between the two germline ends. CDR1 is SGDLS, CDR2 YYNGEE, per germline. CDR3 loop: CASSYNQDPVYEQYF. Written as DNA, the CDR3 is TGTGCCAGCAGCTATAACCAAGACCCCGTCTACGAGCAGTACTTC. The full variable domain, with the rest looked up from reference TRBV9 and TRBJ2-7, is DSGVTQTPKHLITATGQRVTLRCSPRSGDLSVYWYQQSLDQGLQFLIQYYNGEERAKGNILERFSAQQFPDLHSELNLSSLELGDSALYFCASSYNQDPVYEQYFGPGTRLTVT.

About this clone itself: A junction boundary mismatches the germline segment, possibly from a read error. The chain is built from TRBV5-5 and TRBJ2-1, with 14 bases that match TRBD2. Germline V CDR1 and CDR2: SGHKS, YYEKEE (reference sequence). There are 17 residues in the CDR3. CDR3 DNA: TGCGCCAGCAGCCAGGGGGGACTAGCGGGAGCCTACAATGAGCAGTTCTTC. This gives the protein CASSQGGLAGAYNEQFF.

A single count supports this clone. This chain links TRBV5-1 with TRBJ2-5, with TRBD2 matching over 13 bases. J was trimmed by 1 base and V by 4 bases; bases with no gene match: 7. The germline CDR1 and CDR2 sequences are SGHRS and YFSETQ. The CDR3 consists of 17 residues. The CDR3 nucleotides are TGCGCCAGCAGCACCCCGGGGACTAGCGGGACCCAAGAGACCCAGTACTTC. As protein: CASSTPGTSGTQETQYF.

This chain links TRBV11-2 with TRBJ2-5, with 8 bases aligning to TRBD1. The V gene end was trimmed by 4 bases and the J gene end by 5 bases; junction bases not matched to a gene: 18. Germline loops: CDR1 SGHAT, CDR2 FQNNGV. The CDR3 loop spans 18 amino acids. This CDR3 reads CASSSRVGTGGNTETQYF. The CDR3 nucleotides are TGTGCCAGCAGCTCCCGGGTAGGGACAGGAGGAAATACGGAGACCCAGTACTTC.

This clone showed up just once. The rearrangement joins TRBV6-5 to TRBJ1-2, with a tentative D call TRBD1 (5 bases). Per the germline V gene, CDR1 is MNHEY and CDR2 is SVGAGI. The CDR3 loop spans 13 amino acids. The V end lost 5 bases, the J end lost 8 bases, and 15 bases lay between the germline ends. CDR3 sequence reads: CASSRAGGIGYTF. CDR3 nucleotides: TGTGCCAGCAGTCGTGCGGGGGGTATAGGCTACACCTTC.

This clone showed up just a few times. V is TRBV2 and J is TRBJ1-2; D is uncertain. With 6 bases removed from V and 0 bases from J, the gap between germline ends came to 8 bases. The CDR3 spans 13 residues. CDR1 and CDR2 from the germline V gene are SNHLY and FYNNEI. CDR3 nucleotides: TGTGCCAGCAGGTTGGATTCTAACTATGGCTACACCTTC. Its protein is CASRLDSNYGYTF.

The chain joins TRBV6-6 to TRBJ2-5; no clear D gene. Trimming stripped 3 bases from V and 0 bases from J, with 8 bases between. CDR3 length equals 14 residues. The germline V gene encodes CDR1 MNHNY and CDR2 SVGAGI (reference sequence). The CDR3 here is CASSYKQYQETQYF. The CDR3 DNA reads as TGTGCCAGCAGTTATAAACAGTACCAAGAGACCCAGTACTTC.

As DNA, the CDR3 is TGCGCCAGCAGCTTTACCTCCTCGAACACTGAAGCTTTCTTT. Translating gives CASSFTSSNTEAFF. The chain employs TRBV5-1 and TRBJ1-1, with no clear D. This CDR3 is 14 amino acids long. Germline CDR1 SGHRS, CDR2 YFSETQ. Trimming removed 2 bases from V and 1 base from J, with 9 bases in between. The entire variable domain, with the rest obtained from reference TRBV5-1 and TRBJ1-1, is as follows: KAGVTQTPRYLIKTRGQQVTLSCSPISGHRSVSWYQQTPGQGLQFLFEYFSETQRNKGNFPGRFSGRQFSNSRSEMNVSTLELGDSALYLCASSFTSSNTEAFFGQGTRLTVV.

The rearrangement links TRBV5-1 to TRBJ2-7; 12 bases are shared with TRBD2. CDR3 length: 14 residues. Losses at the gene ends were 5 bases for V and 5 bases for J; bases not matched to a gene: 5. Germline assignment: CDR1 SGHRS and CDR2 YFSETQ. DNA for the CDR3: TGCGCCAGCAGTCTAGCGGGAGGGGCCAACGAGCAGTACTTC. It codes for CASSLAGGANEQYF.

The V call is TRBV7-8, the J call TRBJ1-1; D remains unclear. Germline V lookup: CDR1 SGHVS, CDR2 FQNEAQ. CDR3 size: 13 residues. Trimming stripped 5 bases from V and 5 bases from J, with 12 bases between. The CDR3 region has the DNA TGTGCCAGCAGCAAGGGTAGGTGGACTGAAGCTTTCTTT. It codes for CASSKGRWTEAFF.

This clone was recorded only once. CDR3 DNA sequence: TGTGCCAGCAACCGGGGACTAGCGATCTACGAGCAGTACTTC. Protein: CASNRGLAIYEQYF. The gene calls are TRBV2 and TRBJ2-7; the match to TRBD2 covers 10 bases. Germline V gene lookup returns CDR1 SNHLY and CDR2 FYNNEI. The CDR3 totals 14 residues. The J segment lost 3 bases and the V segment lost 7 bases, leaving 6 bases of the junction unmatched.

The genes are TRBV7-2 and TRBJ2-5; 7 bases line up with TRBD2. CDR1 and CDR2 from the germline V gene are SGHTA and FQGNSA. The CDR3 spans 15 residues. Unmatched junction bases numbered 10, after V lost 7 bases and J lost 2 bases. The CDR3 sequence: CASTLGPAGQETQYF. The DNA of the CDR3 is TGTGCCAGCACCCTGGGGCCAGCGGGGCAAGAGACCCAGTACTTC. Drawing the rest from reference TRBV7-2 and TRBJ2-5, the complete variable domain is GAGVSQSPSNKVTEKGKDVELRCDPISGHTALYWYRQSLGQGLEFLIYFQGNSAPDKSGLPSDRFSAERTGGSVSTLTIQRTQQEDSAVYLCASTLGPAGQETQYFGPGTRLLVL.

This clone has more than one count but fewer than ten. This chain uses TRBV30 with TRBJ1-6; TRBD1 might be the D (6 bases). V lost 5 bases and J lost 4, with 9 bases in between. There are 13 residues in the CDR3. The germline CDR1 and CDR2 sequences are GTSNPN and SVGIG (reference sequence). The CDR3 DNA is TGTGCCTGGGGTGGACAGTATAATTCACCCCTCCACTTT. Encoded protein: CAWGGQYNSPLHF. Variable domain in full (rest from reference TRBV30 and TRBJ1-6): SQTIHQWPATLVQPVGSPLSLECTVEGTSNPNLYWYRQAAGRGLQLLFYSVGIGQISSEVPQNLSASRPQDRQFILSSKKLLLSDSGFYLCAWGGQYNSPLHFGNGTRLTVT.